These 28 T cell receptor beta chains were all obtained from the same sample, sequenced in a study of control samples from healthy donors and cancer patients. Produced via immunoSEQ multiplex PCR; TCRdb's table is partial and in-frame only. The sample holds 75,000 to 95,000 clones, about 81% seen once. The sequencing sample was made of PBMCs. The source is an older man with lung cancer.

This chain links TRBV7-2 with TRBJ2-1; the D is unclear. Germline V gives CDR1 SGHTA, CDR2 FQGNSA. The CDR3 runs 16 residues. V was cut by 3 bases and J by 4 bases, with 16 bases left in between. CDR3 protein: CASSFLDGAYYNEQFF. As DNA, the CDR3 is TGTGCCAGCAGCTTTCTGGACGGAGCTTATTACAATGAGCAGTTCTTC.

This clone was recorded many times. This chain uses TRBV4-1 with TRBJ2-2, with TRBD1 identical over 9 bases. Germline V lookup: CDR1 MGHRA, CDR2 YSYEKL. The V and J ends lost 4 bases and 5 bases, in that order; junction bases with no gene match: 5. CDR3 length: 15 amino acids. In DNA, the CDR3 is TGCGCCAGCAGCCGGGACAGGGATGGAACCGGGGAGCTGTTTTTT. Translating gives CASSRDRDGTGELFF.

CDR3 sequence: CASSRFGTAGNTIYF. The CDR3 DNA reads TGTGCCAGCAGCCGTTTTGGGACGGCTGGAAACACCATATATTTT. V and J are TRBV3-1 (or the pseudogene TRBV3-2) and TRBJ1-3, with D tentatively TRBD1 (5 bases). Per the germline V gene, CDR1 is LGHDT and CDR2 is YNNKEL (reference sequence). The V and J ends lost 4 bases and 2 bases respectively, with 12 bases between them. This CDR3 comprises 15 residues.

CDR3 bases: TGTGCCAGCAGTAGCCGGAATGAGCAGTTCTTC. As protein: CASSSRNEQFF. This rearrangement joins TRBV12-3 or TRBV12-4 to TRBJ2-1; D uncertain. This CDR3 is 11 amino acids long. Trimming left V 5 bases short and J 7 bases short, with 6 bases between.

The rearrangement joins TRBV6-2 or TRBV6-3 to TRBJ2-3; D may match TRBD1 or TRBD2 (5 bases each). From germline, CDR1 is MNHEY and CDR2 SVGEGT. This CDR3 is built from 14 residues. Trimming took off 4 bases at V and 3 bases at J, with 11 bases between the two ends. The DNA for the CDR3 is TGTGCCAGCAGTTTAACAGGCGGGACAGATACGCAGTATTTT. It encodes CASSLTGGTDTQYF.

This chain uses TRBV30 with TRBJ1-4; D remains ambiguous. The CDR3 runs to 15 residues. The V gene's germline CDR1 is GTSNPN and CDR2 SVGIG (reference sequence). V was trimmed by 7 bases and J by 8 bases, leaving 23 bases between them. CDR3 in DNA: TGTGCCTCAGCCAACCCGACCACAAGAAACGAAAAACTGTTTTTT. As protein: CASANPTTRNEKLFF.

This chain uses TRBV27 with TRBJ1-2, with TRBD1 as a possible D gene (6 bases). Germline CDR1 and CDR2: MNHEY and SMNVEV (reference sequence). The CDR3 consists of 16 residues. Trimming took 0 bases from V and 7 from J, leaving 18 bases between them. CDR3 amino acids: CASSLSGNRVVIGYTF. Written as DNA, the CDR3 is TGTGCCAGCAGTTTATCCGGGAACAGGGTGGTCATTGGCTACACCTTC.

Only one count was recorded for this clone. The gene calls are TRBV5-1 and TRBJ2-3, with 8 bases that match TRBD1. CDR3 length: 15 residues. The junction had 3 bases not matched to a gene; V was cut back by 0 bases and J by 3 bases. Germline V gene sequence: CDR1 SGHRS, CDR2 YFSETQ. DNA for the CDR3: TGCGCCAGCAGCTTGGCCAGGGGGCTAACAGATACGCAGTATTTT. It is translated as CASSLARGLTDTQYF.

The chain has TRBV6-4 and TRBJ2-4; a weak D match, TRBD2 (5 bases). This CDR3 spans 16 amino acids. The germline V gene has CDR1 MRHNA and CDR2 SNTAGT. The ends were cut back, 6 bases at V and 5 bases at J, with 20 bases in the middle. Here the CDR3 reads CASRGARLGDENIQYF. CDR3 in DNA: TGTGCCAGCAGGGGCGCTCGGCTGGGAGACGAAAACATTCAGTACTTC.

The genes are TRBV14 and TRBJ2-3; D is possibly TRBD2 (7 bases). Germline V gene data show CDR1 as SGHDN and CDR2 as FVKESK. With 1 base removed from V and 3 bases from J, the gap between germline ends came to 14 bases. This CDR3 comprises 16 residues. The CDR3 bases are TGTGCCAGCAGCCAAGGGGTGGGGGGGCCAACAGATACGCAGTATTTT. Amino acids: CASSQGVGGPTDTQYF.

This chain connects TRBV19 to TRBJ1-2; D gene uncertain. The CDR3 is made up of 14 amino acids. V lost 2 bases and J 7 bases, leaving 14 bases between the germline ends. Germline V lookup: CDR1 LNHDA, CDR2 SQIVND (reference sequence). The CDR3 is CASSIPQGPGGYTF. CDR3 sequence (DNA): TGTGCCAGTAGTATACCTCAAGGGCCCGGTGGCTACACCTTC.

This clone was detected once. This rearrangement joins TRBV7-2 to TRBJ2-7; D gene uncertain. CDR3 size: 11 residues. Germline V gene lookup returns CDR1 SGHTA and CDR2 FQGNSA. Trimming took 1 base from V and 6 from J, leaving 4 bases between them. The CDR3 DNA reads as TGTGCCAGCAGCTTAGGGCCCGAGCAGTACTTC. It codes for CASSLGPEQYF.

This clone came up once. CDR3 protein: CSALPGQTNTEAFF. The CDR3 nucleotides are TGCAGCGCTTTACCGGGACAGACGAACACTGAAGCTTTCTTT. V and J are TRBV29-1 and TRBJ1-1, with 7 positions matching TRBD1. This CDR3 spans 14 amino acids. Germline V gives CDR1 SQVTM, CDR2 ANQGSEA. Unmatched junction bases numbered 9, after V lost 7 bases and J lost 1 base.

The J gene is TRBJ2-2, the V gene TRBV7-8; TRBD1 agrees at 9 bases. CDR1 SGHVS and CDR2 FQNEAQ come from the germline V gene. The CDR3 length is 15 residues. The V segment lost 5 bases and the J segment 1 base; nucleotides outside the gene matches: 2. The DNA of the CDR3 is TGTGCCAGCAGCAGGGGACAGGGGAACACCGGGGAGCTGTTTTTT. It translates to CASSRGQGNTGELFF.

In DNA form, the CDR3 reads TGTGCCAGCAGTCAGGCACCCGTTGGAAAACTGTTTTTT. Its translation: CASSQAPVGKLFF. The V gene is TRBV6-5, the J gene TRBJ1-4; D not resolved. The CDR3 is 13 amino acids. Germline V gene lookup returns CDR1 MNHEY and CDR2 SVGAGI. V lost 5 bases to trimming and J lost 10 bases, with 14 bases between them.

The chain has TRBV5-1 and TRBJ1-2; the match to TRBD1 covers 7 bases. Germline V gene sequence: CDR1 SGHRS, CDR2 YFSETQ. The CDR3 extends over 15 amino acids. Trimming removed 0 bases from V and 0 bases from J; junction bases left unmatched: 2. The CDR3 nucleotides read TGCGCCAGCAGCTTGGCCGGGACAGCTAACTATGGCTACACCTTC. Its translation: CASSLAGTANYGYTF.

The rearrangement links TRBV30 to TRBJ1-3; a possible D gene is TRBD1 (6 bases). Germline V gene lookup returns CDR1 GTSNPN and CDR2 SVGIG (reference sequence). The V end lost 4 bases, the J end lost 2 bases, and 9 bases lay between the germline ends. The CDR3 is 13 amino acids. The CDR3 nucleotides are TGTGCCTGGACAGGGGCCGCTGGAAACACCATATATTTT. Encoded protein: CAWTGAAGNTIYF. Full variable domain (rest looked up from reference TRBV30 and TRBJ1-3): SQTIHQWPATLVQPVGSPLSLECTVEGTSNPNLYWYRQAAGRGLQLLFYSVGIGQISSEVPQNLSASRPQDRQFILSSKKLLLSDSGFYLCAWTGAAGNTIYFGEGSWLTVV.

The J gene is TRBJ1-2, the V gene TRBV7-2, with 9 bases matching TRBD1. The CDR3 length is 14 residues. After removal of 4 bases from V and 1 base from J, the junction contained 1 base not matched to a gene. The germline V gene encodes CDR1 SGHTA and CDR2 FQGNSA. CDR3 in amino acids: CASSSDRGNYGYTF. CDR3 nucleotides: TGTGCCAGCAGCTCGGACAGGGGTAACTATGGCTACACCTTC. The full variable domain, completed using reference TRBV7-2 and TRBJ1-2, is GAGVSQSPSNKVTEKGKDVELRCDPISGHTALYWYRQSLGQGLEFLIYFQGNSAPDKSGLPSDRFSAERTGGSVSTLTIQRTQQEDSAVYLCASSSDRGNYGYTFGSGTRLTVV.

The V call is TRBV27, the J call TRBJ2-7; TRBD2 matches at 10 bases. Germline V lookup: CDR1 MNHEY, CDR2 SMNVEV (reference sequence). J gave up 2 bases and V 4 bases, and 5 bases lay outside the gene matches. This CDR3 contains 15 residues. The CDR3 DNA reads as TGTGCCAGCAGTTCCGGGACTAGCGAGGCCTACGAGCAGTACTTC. Translation: CASSSGTSEAYEQYF.

The V gene is TRBV30, the J gene TRBJ2-1; a possible D gene is TRBD2 (5 bases). Trimming shortened V by 0 bases and J by 1 base, and 10 bases separated the two germline ends. CDR3 length equals 15 residues. Germline CDR1 and CDR2: GTSNPN and SVGIG (reference sequence). CDR3 nucleotide sequence: TGTGCCTGGAGTGTAGGAGCGGTTTCCTACAATGAGCAGTTCTTC. It specifies CAWSVGAVSYNEQFF.

This chain joins TRBV19 and TRBJ2-7; the D gene is possibly TRBD2 (7 bases). The CDR3 contains 13 residues. The V gene's germline CDR1 is LNHDA and CDR2 SQIVND (reference sequence). V lost 6 bases to trimming and J lost 3 bases, with 12 bases between them. This CDR3 is CASSRGLHYEQYF. In DNA, the CDR3 is TGTGCCAGTAGCAGGGGACTACACTACGAGCAGTACTTC. Full variable domain (outside the CDR3, taken from reference TRBV19 and TRBJ2-7): DGGITQSPKYLFRKEGQNVTLSCEQNLNHDAMYWYRQDPGQGLRLIYYSQIVNDFQKGDIAEGYSVSREKKESFPLTVTSAQKNPTAFYLCASSRGLHYEQYFGPGTRLTVT.

The sample holds one count of this clone. The rearrangement joins TRBV5-4 to TRBJ1-1, with D unresolved. Per the germline V gene, CDR1 is SGHNT and CDR2 is YYREEE (reference sequence). V was pared by 2 bases and J by 4 bases, with 12 bases between. The CDR3 length is 14 residues. The CDR3 protein is CASSFDIGRTEAFF. The CDR3 DNA reads TGTGCCAGCAGCTTTGACATCGGCCGCACTGAAGCTTTCTTT.

The V call is TRBV7-9, the J call TRBJ1-1; tentative D call: TRBD1 (5 bases). CDR1 and CDR2 (germline): SEHNR, FQNEAQ (reference sequence). This CDR3 spans 15 amino acids. The V end lost 2 bases, the J end lost 4 bases, and 14 bases lay between the germline ends. Written as DNA, the CDR3 is TGTGCCAGCAGCTTAAATTCGCAGGGCACCACTGAAGCTTTCTTT. Its protein is CASSLNSQGTTEAFF.

This chain links TRBV19 with TRBJ2-5; weak D call: TRBD2 (5 bases). Looked up from germline, CDR1 is LNHDA and CDR2 is SQIVND (reference sequence). V lost 3 bases, J lost 0 bases, and 11 bases lay in between. This CDR3 has 15 amino acids. In DNA form, the CDR3 reads TGTGCCAGTAGTATTCGACTGGGAGACCAAGAGACCCAGTACTTC. It encodes CASSIRLGDQETQYF.

The chain is built from TRBV7-9 and TRBJ2-7, with D possibly matching TRBD1 (5 bases). The germline CDR1 and CDR2 sequences are SEHNR and FQNEAQ (reference sequence). Trimming shortened V by 6 bases and J by 4 bases, and 7 bases separated the two germline ends. The CDR3 sequence is 11 residues long. Here the CDR3 DNA reads TGTGCCAGCAGTCCAGGGTACGAGCAGTACTTC. It translates to CASSPGYEQYF.

Of note for this clone: This specimen includes other DNA sequences encoding the same CDR3. The chain joins TRBV6-1 to TRBJ2-7; D is uncertain. V lost 2 bases, J lost 4 bases, and 6 bases lay in between. CDR1 and CDR2 from the germline V gene are MNHNS and SASEGT. The CDR3 length is 12 residues. The CDR3 here is CASSELTYEQYF. In DNA form, the CDR3 reads TGTGCCAGCAGTGAACTGACGTACGAGCAGTACTTC.

The chain is built from TRBV5-4 and TRBJ2-7, with 9 bases aligning to TRBD1. The germline CDR1 and CDR2 sequences are SGHNT and YYREEE (reference sequence). J was trimmed by 3 bases and V by 3 bases; bases with no gene match: 7. This CDR3 has 15 residues. CDR3 bases: TGTGCCAGCAGCTCACCGGGACAGGGTTACTACGAGCAGTACTTC. This gives the protein CASSSPGQGYYEQYF.

The chain links TRBV19 to TRBJ2-5, with D possibly called TRBD1 or TRBD2 (5 bases each). Germline V gene lookup returns CDR1 LNHDA and CDR2 SQIVND (reference sequence). This CDR3 has 15 amino acids. Trimming cost V 3 bases and J 2 bases, with 13 bases left between them. The CDR3 here is CASSIFGAGQETQYF. The CDR3 DNA is TGTGCCAGTAGTATCTTCGGGGCCGGACAAGAGACCCAGTACTTC.